Listed below are T cell receptor beta chains from one sample, sequenced in a study of OX40 agonist ivuxolimab in advanced cancers. Some clones are missing from TCRdb's copy, which holds only in-frame ones; the method was immunoSEQ multiplex PCR. The sample lists 85,000 to 95,000 clones; roughly nine tenths were seen once. This material consisted of CD4+ or CD8+ T cells sorted from blood, taken in a trial of the OX40 agonist ivuxolimab. Receptors originate from an adult with an advanced solid tumor such as melanoma, head and neck, liver or kidney cancer. Each CDR3 is given with its conserved first and last residue. A D gene is named only where the DNA matches it firmly. Size is stated for part of the rows, as once, few or many counts, or as a class when the clone is expanded.

clone_size,cdr3_length,v_call,j_call,d_call,cdr3_nt,cdr3_aa
once,11,TRBV20-1,TRBJ2-7,TRBD2,TGCAGCTTTAGCGGGAGATATGAGCAGTACTTC,CSFSGRYEQYF
NA,14,TRBV11-2,TRBJ1-2,NA,TGTGCCAGCAGCTTAGCGGGCAGGGGCTATGGCTACACCTTC,CASSLAGRGYGYTF
NA,14,TRBV28,TRBJ2-7,NA,TGTGCCAGCAGTCAAAGTGACGGAGACTACGAGCAGTACTTC,CASSQSDGDYEQYF
NA,16,TRBV27,TRBJ2-2,TRBD2,TGTGCCAGCAGTTCCCCAACGGGCGGGAGAGTCGGGGAGCTGTTTTTT,CASSSPTGGRVGELFF
few,16,TRBV28,TRBJ1-2,TRBD1,TGTGCCAGCAGTTCTCTCGTCCGCAGGGACAGAGGGGGCTACACCTTC,CASSSLVRRDRGGYTF
NA,15,TRBV7-2,TRBJ1-2,NA,TGTGCCAGCAGTCCAAGCTTAGTTGGGGACCGAGGCTACACCTTC,CASSPSLVGDRGYTF
NA,14,TRBV19,TRBJ1-5,NA,TGTGCCAGTAGTATCGACGGGCTAAATCAGCCCCAGCATTTT,CASSIDGLNQPQHF
NA,13,TRBV28,TRBJ1-5,NA,TGTGCCAGCAGGGCCGGAGGGCATCAGCCCCAGCATTTT,CASRAGGHQPQHF
NA,15,TRBV10-3,TRBJ1-2,NA,TGTGCCATGCTATCTTCTTCCGGATCCTCTTATGGCTACACCTTC,CAMLSSSGSSYGYTF
NA,15,TRBV7-2,TRBJ1-2,NA,TGTGCCAGCAGCTCCGGGACGCGAGCGCCGTATGGCTACACCTTC,CASSSGTRAPYGYTF
NA,15,TRBV25-1,TRBJ1-1,TRBD1,TGTGCCAGCAGTGGGTCACAGGGGAGGCGAACTGAAGCTTTCTTT,CASSGSQGRRTEAFF
NA,14,TRBV10-3,TRBJ2-5,NA,TGTGCCATCAGTAACTTGGACAGTCCGGCGGCCCAGTACTTC,CAISNLDSPAAQYF
NA,16,TRBV12-5,TRBJ1-1,TRBD1,TGTGCTAGTGGTTTGCGGCGGGACAGGACGAACACTGAAGCTTTCTTT,CASGLRRDRTNTEAFF
NA,15,TRBV7-3,TRBJ1-1,NA,TGTGCCAGCAGCTTAAATGGCCCTCGGGACACTGAAGCTTTCTTT,CASSLNGPRDTEAFF
few,16,TRBV7-6,TRBJ1-1,NA,TGTGCCAGCAGCCCAAACAGGGCTAGCAGGAACACTGAAGCTTTCTTT,CASSPNRASRNTEAFF
NA,13,TRBV29-1,TRBJ1-4,TRBD1,TGCAGCGCAACAGGGGATCTTAATGAAAAACTGTTTTTT,CSATGDLNEKLFF
NA,15,TRBV13,TRBJ1-6,TRBD1,TGTGCCAGCAGCCCCAGGGGGACAGGGGATTCACCCCTCCACTTT,CASSPRGTGDSPLHF
NA,11,TRBV5-1,TRBJ2-5,NA,TGCGCCAGCAGCACTCAAGAGACCCAGTACTTC,CASSTQETQYF
NA,18,TRBV7-7,TRBJ2-5,TRBD2,TGTGCTAGCAGCCGCGGTCCAGCGGGGGTCACGTACCAAGAGACCCAGTACTTC,CASSRGPAGVTYQETQYF
NA,18,TRBV27,TRBJ2-2,TRBD1,TGTGCCAGCAGTTGGCGACAGGGGGCTGCAGGAGACACCGGGGAGCTGTTTTTT,CASSWRQGAAGDTGELFF
NA,17,TRBV4-1,TRBJ2-3,TRBD1,TGCGCCAGCAGCCAAGGCCCTTCACAGGGGGCTGGAGATACGCAGTATTTT,CASSQGPSQGAGDTQYF
NA,13,TRBV2,TRBJ1-3,NA,TGTGCCAGCAGTGGGGAGGTGGGGGACACCATATATTTT,CASSGEVGDTIYF